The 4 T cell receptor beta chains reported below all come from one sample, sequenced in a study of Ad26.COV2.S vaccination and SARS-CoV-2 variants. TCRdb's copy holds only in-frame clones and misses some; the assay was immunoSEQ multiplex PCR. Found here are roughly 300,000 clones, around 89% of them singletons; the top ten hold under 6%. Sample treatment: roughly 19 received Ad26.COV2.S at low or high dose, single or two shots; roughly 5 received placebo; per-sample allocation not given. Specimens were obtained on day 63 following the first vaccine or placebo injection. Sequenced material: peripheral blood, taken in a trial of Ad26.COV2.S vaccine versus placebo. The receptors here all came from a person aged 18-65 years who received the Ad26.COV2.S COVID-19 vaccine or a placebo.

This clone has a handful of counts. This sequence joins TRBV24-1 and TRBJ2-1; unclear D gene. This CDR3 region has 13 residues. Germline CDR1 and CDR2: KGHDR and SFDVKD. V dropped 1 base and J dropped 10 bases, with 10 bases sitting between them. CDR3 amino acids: CATSDFSREEQFF. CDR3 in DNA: TGTGCCACCAGTGATTTTTCCAGAGAGGAGCAGTTCTTC.

The CDR3 bases are TGTGCCAGTAGTGGCCAGCGGCGCACCGGGGAGCTGTTTTTT. Translation gives CASSGQRRTGELFF. This chain joins TRBV19 and TRBJ2-2, with D perhaps TRBD2 (5 bases). CDR1 and CDR2 (germline): LNHDA, SQIVND (reference sequence). With 5 bases removed from V and 4 bases from J, the gap between germline ends came to 11 bases. The CDR3 is made up of 14 amino acids.

This CDR3 is CSVESSTGSISRGYTF. The CDR3 coding sequence is TGCAGCGTTGAAAGTAGTACGGGATCAATAAGCAGAGGCTACACCTTC. This chain links TRBV29-1 with TRBJ1-2; D call uncertain. Trimming left V 2 bases short and J 8 bases short, with 24 bases between. The CDR3 totals 16 residues. From germline, CDR1 is SQVTM and CDR2 ANQGSEA.

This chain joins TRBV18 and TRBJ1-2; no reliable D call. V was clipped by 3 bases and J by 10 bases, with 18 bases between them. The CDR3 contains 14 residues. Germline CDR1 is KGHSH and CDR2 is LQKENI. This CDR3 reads CASSPRGPSHNYTF. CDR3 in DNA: TGTGCCAGCTCACCCCGTGGACCCTCCCACAACTACACCTTC.